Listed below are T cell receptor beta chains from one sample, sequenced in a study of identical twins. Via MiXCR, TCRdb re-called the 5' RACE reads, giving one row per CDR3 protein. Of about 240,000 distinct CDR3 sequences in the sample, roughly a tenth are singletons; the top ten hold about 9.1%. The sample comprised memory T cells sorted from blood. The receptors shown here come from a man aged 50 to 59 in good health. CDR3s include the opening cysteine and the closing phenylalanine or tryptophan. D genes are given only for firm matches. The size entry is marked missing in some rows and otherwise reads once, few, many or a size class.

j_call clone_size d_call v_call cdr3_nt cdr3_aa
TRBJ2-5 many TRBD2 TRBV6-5 TGTGCCAGCAGTTACGGCCGGGAGGGGACAGAGACCCAGTACTTC CASSYGREGTETQYF
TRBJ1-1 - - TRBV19 TGTGCCAGTACCTTAAGACAGAGAAACACTGAAGCTTTCTTT CASTLRQRNTEAFF
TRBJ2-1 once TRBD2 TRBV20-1 TGCAGTGCTAGAGGTGAGGGACTAGCGGGCTACAATGAGCAGTTCTTC CSARGEGLAGYNEQFF
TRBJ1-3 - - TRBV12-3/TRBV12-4 TGTGCCAGCAGTTCACCGGGAGGTGGTGGAAACACCATATATTTT CASSSPGGGGNTIYF
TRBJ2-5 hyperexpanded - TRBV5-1 TGCGCCAGCAGCTTGGCCCCGACAATTCAAGAGACCCAGTACTTC CASSLAPTIQETQYF
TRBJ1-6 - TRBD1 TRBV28 TGTGCCAGCAGAGCGAGCGGACAGGGAAATTCACCCCACCACTTT CASRASGQGNSPHHF
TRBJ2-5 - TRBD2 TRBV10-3 TGTGCCATCAGTGTAGCGGGGGATCAAGAGACCCAGTACTTC CAISVAGDQETQYF
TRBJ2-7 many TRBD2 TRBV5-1 TGCGCCAGCAGCCTACACCTCGGGCTAGCGGGAGCCTACGAGCAGTACTTC CASSLHLGLAGAYEQYF
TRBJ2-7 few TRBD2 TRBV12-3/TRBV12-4 TGTGCCAGCAGTACGCTAGCGGGAGCCAGCAACGAGCAGTACTTC CASSTLAGASNEQYF
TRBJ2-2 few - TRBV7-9 TGTGCCAGCAGCTCTGACTGGGCTACCGGGGAGCTGTTTTTT CASSSDWATGELFF
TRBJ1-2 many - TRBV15 TGTGCCACCAGCTGGAGATCAGGGTCATTTGGAGGCTACACCTTC CATSWRSGSFGGYTF
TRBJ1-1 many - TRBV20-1 TGCAGTGCTAGAGATCAAAGGGGAAACACTGAAGCTTTCTTT CSARDQRGNTEAFF
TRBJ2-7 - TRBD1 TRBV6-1 TGTGCCAGCAGTGTCGACAGGGGACCCTACGAGCAGTACTTC CASSVDRGPYEQYF
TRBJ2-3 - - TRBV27 TGTGCCAGCAGTTTCTTGGCCTCTAGCACAGATACGCAGTATTTT CASSFLASSTDTQYF
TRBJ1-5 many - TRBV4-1 TGCGCCAGCAGCCCAACCCCGGCGGGGCCCCAGCATTTT CASSPTPAGPQHF
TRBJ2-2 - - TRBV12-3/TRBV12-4 TGTGCCAGCAGTCCGGTAAACACCGGGGAGCTGTTTTTT CASSPVNTGELFF
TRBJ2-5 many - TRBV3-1 TGTGCCAGCAGCCAAGTTATTGCTCCTCAAGAGACCCAGTACTTC CASSQVIAPQETQYF
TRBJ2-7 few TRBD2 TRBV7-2 TGTGCCAGCAGCTTGACTAGCGGGGGGGCCGGGGAGCAGTACTTC CASSLTSGGAGEQYF
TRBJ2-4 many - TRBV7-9 TGTGCCAGCAGCCGCTCGAGGCAGGCTGGAGCCAAAAACATTCAGTACTTC CASSRSRQAGAKNIQYF
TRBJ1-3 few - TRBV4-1 TGCGCCAGCAGCCAAGTTGCAGCTCTAACTGGAAACACCATATATTTT CASSQVAALTGNTIYF
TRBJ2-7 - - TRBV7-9 TGTGCCAGCCTAAACAGTGGCTCCTACGAGCAGTACTTC CASLNSGSYEQYF
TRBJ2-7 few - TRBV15 TGTGCCACCAGCAGAGATCCCGGGGACGAGCAGTACTTC CATSRDPGDEQYF
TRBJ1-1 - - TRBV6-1 TGTGCCAGCAGTGGGGGCTCAGTGAACACTGAAGCTTTCTTT CASSGGSVNTEAFF
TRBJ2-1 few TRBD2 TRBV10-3 TGTGCCATCAGTGACCTTGTGCGGGAGATCGGCTCCTACAATGAGCAGTTCTTC CAISDLVREIGSYNEQFF
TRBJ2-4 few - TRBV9 TGTGCCAGCAGCGTAGGAGACAGCCAAGCCAAAAACATTCAGTACTTC CASSVGDSQAKNIQYF
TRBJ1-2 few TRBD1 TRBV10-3 TGTGCCATCAGCGGACAGGGCGATGGCTACACCTTC CAISGQGDGYTF
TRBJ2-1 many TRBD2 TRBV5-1 TGCGCCAGCAGCTTGGACGGGAGGCTCAATGAGCAGTTCTTC CASSLDGRLNEQFF
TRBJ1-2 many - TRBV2 TGTGCCAGCAGGATACAGGGAGATAATGGCTACACCTTC CASRIQGDNGYTF
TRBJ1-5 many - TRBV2 TGTGCCAGCAGGCAGGGATGGAGCAATCAGCCCCAGCATTTT CASRQGWSNQPQHF
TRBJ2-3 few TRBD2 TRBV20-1 TGCAGTGCTAGAAAGGGGACTAGCGGGAGTACAAATACGCAGTATTTT CSARKGTSGSTNTQYF
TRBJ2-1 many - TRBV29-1 TGCAGCGGACAGGGAGGGTCCTACAATGAGCAGTTCTTC CSGQGGSYNEQFF
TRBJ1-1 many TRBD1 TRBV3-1 TGTGCCAGCAGCCTTACCGAGAAGGACAGGTTCTTT CASSLTEKDRFF
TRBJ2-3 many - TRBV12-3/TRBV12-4 TGTGCCAGCAGTTTAGTGGTGACATCCGGGACAGATACGCAGTATTTT CASSLVVTSGTDTQYF
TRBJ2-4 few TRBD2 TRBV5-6 TGTGCCAGCAGCTTGGTAGCGGGGGGAAACATTCAGTACTTC CASSLVAGGNIQYF
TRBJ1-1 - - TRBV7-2 TGTGCCAGCAGCTTGGACTTCTTCACTGAAGCTTTCTTT CASSLDFFTEAFF
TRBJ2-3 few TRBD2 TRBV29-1 TGCAGCGTAGGGGGACTAGCGGGGGGCTCCGGCACAGATACGCAGTATTTT CSVGGLAGGSGTDTQYF
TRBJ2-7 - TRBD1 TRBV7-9 TGTGCCAGCAGCCTCCTCTCCGGGACAGGGGATCGGGAGCAGTACTTC CASSLLSGTGDREQYF
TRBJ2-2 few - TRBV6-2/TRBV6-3 TGTGCCAGCAGTATCCATACAGGGACCGGGGAGCTGTTTTTT CASSIHTGTGELFF
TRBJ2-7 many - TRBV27 TGTGCCAGCAGTCCGACAGCTAACCACGAGCAGTACTTC CASSPTANHEQYF
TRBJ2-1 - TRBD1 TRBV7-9 TGTGCCAGCAGCTTTTCCGACAGGGGGCCCTACAATGAGCAGTTCTTC CASSFSDRGPYNEQFF
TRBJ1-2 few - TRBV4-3 TGCGCCAGCAGCCAAGACCGCGACGGAAGATGGGGTGGCTACACCTTC CASSQDRDGRWGGYTF
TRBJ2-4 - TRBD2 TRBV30 TGTGCCTGGAGTGTTTCAGGCGGGGGAGACATTCAGTACTTC CAWSVSGGGDIQYF
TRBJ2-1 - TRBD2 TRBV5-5 TGTGCCAGCAGTGGGACTAGCGGGAGCAATGAGCAGTTCTTC CASSGTSGSNEQFF
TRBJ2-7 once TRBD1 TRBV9 TGTGCCAGCAGCGCTGGACCGGGACAGACCTACGAGCAGTACTTC CASSAGPGQTYEQYF
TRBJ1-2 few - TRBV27 TGTGCCAGCAGTTTTGGACAGCACTATGGCTACACCTTC CASSFGQHYGYTF
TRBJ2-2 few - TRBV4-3 TGCGCCAGCAGCCAAGAAGAGAGCGGCGCCGGGGAGCTGTTTTTT CASSQEESGAGELFF
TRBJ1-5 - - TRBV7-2 TGTGCCAGCAGCCCCGATACCCGTCAGCCCCAGCATTTT CASSPDTRQPQHF
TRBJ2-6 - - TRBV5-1 TGCGCCAGCAGCTTGGGACAGTGGTCGGGAGGGGCCAACGTCCTGACTTTC CASSLGQWSGGANVLTF
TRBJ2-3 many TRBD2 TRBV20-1 TGCAGTGCTAACATAGCGGGGGGAAACCGTGCTGGCACAGATACGCAGTATTTT CSANIAGGNRAGTDTQYF
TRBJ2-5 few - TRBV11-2 TGTGCCAGCAGGAGAGGGGGGTACCAAGAGACCCAGTACTTC CASRRGGYQETQYF
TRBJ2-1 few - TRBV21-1 TGTGCCAGCAGAAAGGGCCTAGCGGGGGGGGGCAATGAGCAGTTCTTC CASRKGLAGGGNEQFF
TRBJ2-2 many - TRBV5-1 TGCGCCAGCAGATATACAGGAAACACCGGGGAGCTGTTTTTT CASRYTGNTGELFF
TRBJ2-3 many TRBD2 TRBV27 TGTGCCAGCAGACTCACCCCGGGACTAGCGGGAGATAGCCGAACAGATACGCAGTATTTT CASRLTPGLAGDSRTDTQYF
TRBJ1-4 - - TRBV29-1 TGCAGCGCAGGGAAACTAACGGGGGAAAAACTGTTTTTT CSAGKLTGEKLFF
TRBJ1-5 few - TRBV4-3 TGCGCCAGCAGCCAAGCAGGGGATCAGCCCCAGCATTTT CASSQAGDQPQHF
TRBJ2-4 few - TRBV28 TGTGCCAGCAGTCCACGACGGAGATTAGCCAAAAACATTCAGTACTTC CASSPRRRLAKNIQYF
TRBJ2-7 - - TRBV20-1 TGCAGTGTGCAGGACCGGAGCTCCTACGAGCAGTACTTC CSVQDRSSYEQYF